This TCR beta chain appears in the sequencing data of a study of brain T cells in children with intractable seizures (dated by TCRdb to about 2021). Study-wide context: As a first screen for immune gene transcripts, resected brain tissue from just under 55 pediatric epilepsy surgery cases was run on a NanoString immunology panel. About 70% of the 12 selected surgery cases also had pre-surgery blood sequenced, which left four cases with brain tissue only. Points the paper makes about the study in general: Viral specificity was inferred solely from CDR3 sequence similarity, and the HCMV serostatus of the patients was not known. Because pre- and post-surgery blood were sequenced to different depths, clones absent from the pre-surgery sample may reflect undersampling.

TCR beta chain sequences were generated from genomic DNA using the immunoSEQ assay. As for how the authors treated the data: CDR3 sequences that did not begin with the conserved framework cysteine at position 104 were removed by hand. To get clonality, the normalized Shannon's Diversity Index was subtracted from one, giving values from 0 (maximal diversity) to 1 (oligoclonal). To check whether a given CDR3 had different frequencies in two samples, for example brain versus blood, chi-squared comparison-of-proportions tests were used. Public clonotypes were identified by searching immuneACCESS, and similarity to known antiviral clonotypes was assessed with the VDJdb browser. In its TCRdb copy, this immuneACCESS table keeps in-frame sequences only and misses some clones. Where compared with another copy, unresolved V genes explain less than half of these, and the others have no known cause. The V and J calls and clone size are taken from that table; D and trimming were inferred from the DNA. A total of around 80,000 clones appear in this sample, roughly 89% of them only once. The ten largest make up around 22% of the sample.

This specimen's time point label, interpreted: resected brain tissue, or blood drawn just prior to surgery. Surgery cases with the highest brain T cell transcript signatures were selected for TCR beta chain sequencing of brain tissue and, where available, blood. Patients had been treated with at least one anti-epileptic drug before surgery. TCR-sequenced patients were children with drug-resistant epilepsy due to tuberous sclerosis complex, focal cortical dysplasia, Rasmussen encephalitis or hemimegalencephaly. Blood samples were collected immediately before the epilepsy surgery. Bulk genomic DNA was isolated from unsorted brain tissue and whole blood using the Monarch genomic DNA purification kit. The CDR3 measures 15 amino acids from cysteine to phenylalanine. Kept here is only the CDR3 DNA, which spans 45 bases and is read in frame from base 1. The germline V gene (reference sequence) provides CDR1 SGHNT and CDR2 YYREEE. V is cut back by 3 bases and J by 2 bases, with 2 bases in the junction unmatched.

With respect to this clone: What this receptor recognizes is not known. There are no base qualities to consult, and no much larger clone falls within one base.

Here the chain combines TRBV5-4 and TRBJ2-7; 13 bases in between match TRBD2. The specimen comprised peripheral blood, sampled at surgery. The TCR originated in a girl aged 2 to 10 with Rasmussen encephalitis and intractable seizures. The DNA sequence follows: TGTGCCAGCAGCTCGGGACTAGCGGGGACCTACGAGCAGTACTTC. Translated, it gives CASSSGLAGTYEQYF.